The 31 T cell receptor beta chains given below trace back to one sample, sequenced in a study of Graves' ophthalmopathy and Graves' hyperthyroidism. Beta-chain TCR CDR3 regions were amplified from RNA transcripts. An initial RT-PCR round employing HTBI primers preceded a second-round multiplex PCR. One entry per CDR3 protein, called by TCRdb with MiXCR from the multiplex PCR reads. The data hold approximately 410,000 distinct CDR3 sequences, with roughly 14% observed a single time. The specimen was peripheral blood. Receptors originate from a woman aged 18-30 years with stable Graves' hyperthyroidism.

This clonotype was recorded a few times. V and J are TRBV5-5 and TRBJ1-1; D unresolved. The CDR3 extends over 15 amino acids. V dropped 3 bases and J dropped 0 bases, with 12 bases sitting between them. Germline loops: CDR1 SGHKS, CDR2 YYEKEE (reference sequence). CDR3 coding DNA: TGTGCCAGCAGCTCTCTACCCAATTTGAACACTGAAGCTTTCTTT. It translates to CASSSLPNLNTEAFF.

In this sample, this clonotype turned up many times. V is TRBV20-1 and J is TRBJ1-1; possibly TRBD1 for D (6 bases). Looked up from germline, CDR1 is DFQATT and CDR2 is SNEGSKA (reference sequence). The CDR3 consists of 14 residues. V gave up 8 bases and J gave up 0 bases, with 16 bases separating them. CDR3 DNA sequence: TGCAGTTCGCCGAGGCAGGGGATGAACACTGAAGCTTTCTTT. Translating gives CSSPRQGMNTEAFF.

In this sample, this clonotype turned up many times. The CDR3 spells CASSLSTPPLEGYTF. Here the CDR3 DNA reads TGTGCCAGCAGCCTATCCACCCCACCCCTCGAGGGCTACACCTTC. The chain recombines TRBV7-9 with TRBJ1-2, with D unclear. CDR1 and CDR2 (germline): SEHNR, FQNEAQ (reference sequence). Trimming left V 5 bases short and J 8 bases short, with 21 bases between. CDR3 size: 15 residues.

This clonotype was seen repeatedly, ten times or more. The genes are TRBV6-5 and TRBJ2-7; D may match TRBD1 or TRBD2 (5 bases each). The CDR3 length is 15 residues. Germline V gene data show CDR1 as MNHEY and CDR2 as SVGAGI. Trimming shortened V by 0 bases and J by 4 bases, and 13 bases separated the two germline ends. The CDR3 reads CASSYSAGSNYEQYF. Here the CDR3 DNA reads TGTGCCAGCAGTTACTCGGCAGGGAGCAATTACGAGCAGTACTTC.

Remarks on this clonotype: This may be a read error: a much more frequent sequence differs by one nucleotide. The V gene is TRBV4-2, the J gene TRBJ1-1; D gene ambiguous. This CDR3 is 16 amino acids long. From germline, CDR1 is LGHNA and CDR2 YNFKEQ. DNA of the CDR3: TGTGCCAGCAGCCAAGAGGGTAACCGAGGAAACACTGAAGCTTGCTTT. Translating gives CASSQEGNRGNTEACF.

V usage is TRBV12-3 or TRBV12-4 and J usage is TRBJ1-1, with 9 positions matching TRBD1. The CDR3 loop spans 13 amino acids. J gave up 7 bases and V 4 bases, and 4 bases lay outside the gene matches. Here the CDR3 DNA reads TGTGCCAGCAGTTCCATGGACAGGGGTGAAGCTTTCTTT. Its protein is CASSSMDRGEAFF.

In DNA form, the CDR3 reads TGCGCCAGCAGCCGGGACAGGGCGTGGAACACTGAAGCTTTCTTT. Protein: CASSRDRAWNTEAFF. This rearrangement joins TRBV5-1 to TRBJ1-1; 9 positions agree with TRBD1. With 4 bases clipped from V and 1 base from J, the junction kept 5 bases outside the gene matches. Germline V gene data show CDR1 as SGHRS and CDR2 as YFSETQ. The CDR3 runs to 15 residues. Using reference TRBV5-1 and TRBJ1-1 for the parts outside the CDR3, the full variable domain is KAGVTQTPRYLIKTRGQQVTLSCSPISGHRSVSWYQQTPGQGLQFLFEYFSETQRNKGNFPGRFSGRQFSNSRSEMNVSTLELGDSALYLCASSRDRAWNTEAFFGQGTRLTVV.

This clonotype was observed at least ten times. The rearrangement uses TRBV7-2 and TRBJ1-1, with D maybe TRBD1 (5 bases). The V end was cut by 0 bases, the J end by 6 bases, with 8 bases between. Germline-derived CDR1 and CDR2 are SGHTA and FQGNSA. This CDR3 comprises 13 residues. Here the CDR3 reads CASSLAGRPEAFF. CDR3 bases: TGTGCCAGCAGCTTAGCGGGACGCCCTGAAGCTTTCTTT.

As concerns this clonotype: A read error may explain this, as a much larger clone is one base away. The chain uses TRBV7-3 and TRBJ2-5, with no clear D. The CDR3 sequence is 13 residues long. The V gene lost 5 bases and the J gene lost 1 base, with 8 bases spanning the gap. Germline V gene lookup returns CDR1 SGHTA and CDR2 FQGTGA. The CDR3 spells CASSRVIQETQYF. The CDR3 DNA is TGTGCCAGCAGCCGAGTAATCCAAGAGACCCAGTACTTC. The variable domain in full, completed from reference TRBV7-3 and TRBJ2-5, reads GAGVSQTPSNKVTEKGKYVELRCDPISGHTALYWYRQSLGQGPEFLIYFQGTGAADDSGLPNDRFFAVRPEGSVSTLKIQRTERGDSAVYLCASSRVIQETQYFGPGTRLLVL.

This clonotype occurred many times. This chain joins TRBV12-3 or TRBV12-4 and TRBJ2-5, with D perhaps matching TRBD2 (6 bases). This CDR3 is 13 amino acids long. V was cut by 8 bases and J by 0 bases, with 10 bases left in between. CDR3 DNA sequence: TGTGCCAGCCTGGGGGGTAACCAAGAGACCCAGTACTTC. Translating it yields CASLGGNQETQYF.

This clonotype occurred many times. The chain joins TRBV19 to TRBJ1-2; D is ambiguous. Between the trimmed V and J ends, which lost 5 bases and 2 bases, there was a span of 15 bases. Per the germline V gene, CDR1 is LNHDA and CDR2 is SQIVND (reference sequence). The CDR3 sequence is 15 residues long. The CDR3: CASSPTGRTNYGYTF. The CDR3 bases are TGTGCCAGTAGTCCCACCGGCAGGACCAACTATGGCTACACCTTC.

The gene calls are TRBV12-3 or TRBV12-4 and TRBJ1-6; D call uncertain. The CDR3 consists of 14 residues. V lost 7 bases to trimming and J lost 0 bases, with 7 bases between them. CDR3 nucleotides: TGTGCCAGCAACGGAGGCTCCTATAATTCACCCCTCCACTTT. Translating gives CASNGGSYNSPLHF.

The sample holds many counts of this clonotype. The chain joins TRBV2 to TRBJ2-5; no clear D gene. The CDR3 runs 11 residues. V lost 7 bases to trimming and J lost 5 bases, with 8 bases between them. Germline assignment: CDR1 SNHLY and CDR2 FYNNEI. The CDR3 sequence is CASNLEETQYF. CDR3 DNA sequence: TGTGCCAGCAATTTGGAGGAGACCCAGTACTTC. Full variable domain (remainder filled in from reference TRBV2 and TRBJ2-5): EPEVTQTPSHQVTQMGQEVILRCVPISNHLYFYWYRQILGQKVEFLVSFYNNEISEKSEIFDDQFSVERPDGSNFTLKIRSTKLEDSAMYFCASNLEETQYFGPGTRLLVL.

The chain carries TRBV6-5 and TRBJ1-5; D remains ambiguous. This CDR3 has 15 amino acids. Between the trimmed V and J ends, which lost 4 bases and 2 bases, there was a span of 12 bases. Germline V lookup: CDR1 MNHEY, CDR2 SVGAGI. The CDR3 loop reads CASSSRTEGNQPQHF. The DNA of the CDR3 is TGTGCCAGCAGTTCCCGCACAGAGGGCAATCAGCCCCAGCATTTT.

This clonotype was observed at least ten times. The chain couples TRBV12-5 to TRBJ1-6, with D uncertain. V was pared by 6 bases and J by 4 bases, with 10 bases between. Germline CDR1 and CDR2: LGHNT and FRNRAP. This CDR3 is 14 amino acids long. The CDR3 DNA sequence: TGTGCTAGTGGCCCGGACTTGTATAATTCACCCCTCCACTTT. Its translation is CASGPDLYNSPLHF. Full variable domain (missing parts from reference TRBV12-5 and TRBJ1-6): DARVTQTPRHKVTEMGQEVTMRCQPILGHNTVFWYRQTMMQGLELLAYFRNRAPLDDSGMPKDRFSAEMPDATLATLKIQPSEPRDSAVYFCASGPDLYNSPLHFGNGTRLTVT.

The chain recombines TRBV4-2 with TRBJ1-2; 8 bases agree with TRBD1. Germline V CDR1 and CDR2: LGHNA, YNFKEQ. The CDR3 is 16 residues long. V was clipped by 0 bases and J by 10 bases; unmatched bases: 13. CDR3 nucleotide sequence: TGTGCCAGCAGCCAAGAGCACCCGGGACAGGTGGATGACTACACCTTC. It yields the protein CASSQEHPGQVDDYTF.

This clonotype was counted ten times or more. The rearrangement links TRBV12-3 or TRBV12-4 to TRBJ1-1; 7 positions agree with TRBD1. The CDR3 has 15 residues. V lost 5 bases to trimming and J lost 4 bases; unmatched junction nucleotides: 10. CDR3 nucleotide sequence: TGTGCCAGCAGTCTGGACAGGAGGACGGGCACTGAAGCTTTCTTT. Translation gives CASSLDRRTGTEAFF.

This clonotype has ten or more counts. The chain carries TRBV6-5 and TRBJ2-5; D uncertain. This CDR3 region has 12 residues. V lost 8 bases, J lost 5 bases, and 12 bases lay in between. Germline values: CDR1 MNHEY, CDR2 SVGAGI. The DNA of the CDR3 is TGTGCCAGCCGGTTTAGGGTTGAGACCCAGTACTTC. This codes for CASRFRVETQYF.

Ten or more counts support this clonotype. The chain carries TRBV27 and TRBJ2-2; 8 bases fit TRBD1. J was trimmed by 4 bases and V by 5 bases; bases with no gene match: 18. The CDR3 runs to 19 residues. CDR1 is MNHEY and CDR2 is SMNVEV in the germline V gene (reference sequence). The CDR3 reads CASSMTGQGGPLGTGELFF. The CDR3 bases are TGTGCCAGCAGTATGACCGGACAGGGTGGACCCTTAGGCACCGGGGAGCTGTTTTTT.

In its sample, this clonotype was seen many times. The V and J genes are TRBV28 and TRBJ2-5; 12 bases agree with TRBD2. Per the germline V gene, CDR1 is MDHEN and CDR2 is SYDVKM. There are 14 residues in the CDR3. The V segment lost 5 bases and the J segment 7 bases; nucleotides outside the gene matches: 5. The CDR3 DNA is TGTGCCAGCAGTCCTAGCGGGGGGGTTGGGACCCAGTACTTC. Translated: CASSPSGGVGTQYF.

This clonotype was detected only a few times. Since a much larger clone is just one base distant, this may be a read error. J is TRBJ1-6 and V is TRBV9; D is perhaps TRBD1 (6 bases). The CDR3 is made up of 18 amino acids. Germline assignment: CDR1 SGDLS and CDR2 YYNGEE. The CDR3 here is CASSSLGQGPSGGSHLHF. The CDR3 region has the DNA TGTGCCAGCAGCTCCCTGGGGCAGGGGCCGTCTGGGGGTTCACACCTCCACTTT.

J is TRBJ2-4 and V is TRBV6-5, with D possibly TRBD2 on 7 matching bases. Germline CDR1 and CDR2: MNHEY and SVGAGI. This CDR3 contains 16 residues. Between the trimmed V and J ends, which lost 2 bases and 2 bases, there was a span of 13 bases. The CDR3: CASSYQGRDPKNIQYF. The CDR3 nucleotides are TGTGCCAGCAGTTACCAGGGGAGGGATCCCAAAAACATTCAGTACTTC.

This clonotype was seen at least ten times. The chain links TRBV19 to TRBJ1-2; TRBD1 matches 7 bases. The CDR3 totals 15 residues. Germline loops: CDR1 LNHDA, CDR2 SQIVND (reference sequence). V lost 7 bases, J lost 4 bases, and 12 bases stayed unmatched. CDR3 in DNA: TGTGCCAGTACCTCCGGGACAGCGAAAACCTATGGCTACACCTTC. It translates to CASTSGTAKTYGYTF. Complete variable domain (other parts from reference TRBV19 and TRBJ1-2): DGGITQSPKYLFRKEGQNVTLSCEQNLNHDAMYWYRQDPGQGLRLIYYSQIVNDFQKGDIAEGYSVSREKKESFPLTVTSAQKNPTAFYLCASTSGTAKTYGYTFGSGTRLTVV.

This clonotype was detected ten times or more. The rearrangement joins TRBV10-3 to TRBJ2-5; 9 bases match TRBD2. Germline V gives CDR1 ENHRY, CDR2 SYGVKD. The CDR3 runs 19 residues. Trimming took 0 bases from V and 4 from J; bases not matched to a gene: 15. CDR3 in amino acids: CAISESDVLRGGAGETQYF. The DNA of the CDR3 is TGTGCCATCAGTGAGTCGGATGTGTTGCGCGGGGGGGCAGGAGAGACCCAGTACTTC.

Many counts were recorded for this clonotype. CDR3: CASSFRGDSNQPQHF. The CDR3 coding sequence is TGTGCCAGCAGTTTCCGGGGAGATAGCAATCAGCCCCAGCATTTT. The chain couples TRBV27 to TRBJ1-5; D gene uncertain. With 3 bases removed from V and 0 bases from J, the gap between germline ends came to 9 bases. The length of the CDR3 is 15 residues. Germline loops: CDR1 MNHEY, CDR2 SMNVEV (reference sequence).

This clonotype came up many times. CDR3 loop: CASSEARRAGQPQHF. The CDR3 DNA follows: TGTGCCAGCAGTGAAGCGCGGCGGGCCGGTCAGCCCCAGCATTTT. The genes are TRBV2 and TRBJ1-5; D remains ambiguous. V lost 0 bases to trimming and J lost 6 bases, with 12 bases between them. There are 15 residues in the CDR3. Germline lookup yields CDR1 SNHLY and CDR2 FYNNEI.

Ten or more counts support this clonotype. This sequence joins TRBV5-1 and TRBJ2-2; D not resolved. Germline CDR1 is SGHRS and CDR2 is YFSETQ. The V end was cut by 0 bases, the J end by 4 bases, with 7 bases between. The CDR3 sequence is 14 residues long. In DNA form, the CDR3 reads TGCGCCAGCAGCTTGGATGCAGTCACCGGGGAGCTGTTTTTT. Protein: CASSLDAVTGELFF.

Worth noting for this clonotype: Possible read error: a much larger clone is one base away. The chain couples TRBV20-1 to TRBJ1-2; D not resolved. The germline gives CDR1 DFQATT, CDR2 SNEGSKA (reference sequence). The CDR3 consists of 13 residues. The V and J ends lost 3 bases and 4 bases respectively, with 12 bases between them. CDR3 in amino acids: CSARVWSFYGYTF. The CDR3 DNA reads as TGCAGTGCTAGGGTTTGGTCATTCTATGGCTACACCTTC.

This clonotype was counted ten times or more. This rearrangement joins TRBV6-1 to TRBJ1-1; 9 bases agree with TRBD1. V shed 1 base, J shed 4 bases, and the junction held 1 base outside the gene matches. The CDR3 contains 14 residues. Germline V CDR1 and CDR2: MNHNS, SASEGT. The DNA of the CDR3 is TGTGCCAGCAGTGAAGGGACAGGGGTCACTGAAGCTTTCTTT. It yields the protein CASSEGTGVTEAFF.

This clonotype was recorded many times. The J gene is TRBJ1-1, the V gene TRBV27; TRBD1 might be the D (5 bases). The germline CDR1 and CDR2 sequences are MNHEY and SMNVEV (reference sequence). The CDR3 loop spans 14 amino acids. V dropped 7 bases and J dropped 0 bases, with 12 bases sitting between them. Written as DNA, the CDR3 is TGTGCCAGCACCCGGGGCTCGATGAACACTGAAGCTTTCTTT. Protein product: CASTRGSMNTEAFF.

This clonotype appeared many times. The J gene is TRBJ1-1, the V gene TRBV6-2 or TRBV6-3; maybe TRBD1 (5 bases). The germline V gene encodes CDR1 MNHEY and CDR2 SVGEGT. The CDR3 contains 15 residues. The V end lost 2 bases, the J end lost 7 bases, and 17 bases lay between the germline ends. CDR3 amino acids: CASSYRMRSRDEAFF. The CDR3, as DNA: TGTGCCAGCAGTTACCGTATGCGAAGCAGGGATGAAGCTTTCTTT.